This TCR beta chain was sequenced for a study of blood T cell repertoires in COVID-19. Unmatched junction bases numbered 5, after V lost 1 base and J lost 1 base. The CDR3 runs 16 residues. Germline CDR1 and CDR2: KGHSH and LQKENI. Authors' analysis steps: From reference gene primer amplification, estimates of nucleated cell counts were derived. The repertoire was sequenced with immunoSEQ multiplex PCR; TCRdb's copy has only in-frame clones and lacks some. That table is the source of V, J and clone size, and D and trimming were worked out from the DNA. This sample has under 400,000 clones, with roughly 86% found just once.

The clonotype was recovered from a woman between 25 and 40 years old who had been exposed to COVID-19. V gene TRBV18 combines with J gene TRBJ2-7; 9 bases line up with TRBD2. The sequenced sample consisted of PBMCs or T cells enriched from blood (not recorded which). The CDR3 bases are TGTGCCAGCTCACCACTGGCTAGCGGGATATCCTACGAGCAGTACTTC. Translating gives CASSPLASGISYEQYF.